These 10 T cell receptor beta chains share one sample of origin, sequenced in a study of T cells in Graves' hyperthyroidism and ophthalmopathy. TCR beta CDR3 regions were amplified from RNA. The TCR CDR3 first-round RT-PCR relied on the HTBI primer set. TCRdb re-analysed the multiplex PCR reads in MiXCR, keeping a single row per CDR3 protein. In the table there are around 280,000 distinct CDR3 sequences, about an eighth of which are singletons. The sequenced sample consisted of blood. These receptors all come from a woman in her 30s with Graves' hyperthyroidism that later progressed to Graves' ophthalmopathy.

The J gene is TRBJ2-2, the V gene TRBV25-1; D unclear. The CDR3 spans 13 residues. CDR1 and CDR2 (germline): MGHDK, SYGVNS. V lost 10 bases and J lost 1, with 10 bases in between. CDR3 protein: CATQDVNTGELFF. CDR3 nucleotides: TGTGCCACCCAAGACGTGAACACCGGGGAGCTGTTTTTT.

This clonotype was counted ten times or more. The genes are TRBV4-1 and TRBJ1-4, with 7 bases lining up with TRBD1. There are 19 residues in the CDR3. CDR1 and CDR2 from the germline V gene are MGHRA and YSYEKL. V lost 2 bases, J lost 6 bases, and 18 bases stayed unmatched. The CDR3 protein is CASSQTGAIHRERDEKLFF. The CDR3 DNA follows: TGCGCCAGCAGCCAAACAGGGGCCATCCACAGAGAGCGAGATGAAAAACTGTTTTTT.

In this sample, this clonotype turned up many times. The chain carries TRBV24-1 and TRBJ2-5; the D gene could be TRBD1 or TRBD2 (5 bases each). The CDR3 totals 11 residues. V gave up 9 bases and J gave up 5 bases, with 9 bases separating them. The germline V gene encodes CDR1 KGHDR and CDR2 SFDVKD. DNA of the CDR3: TGTGCCACCGGTTGGGACGAGACCCAGTACTTC. The encoded protein is CATGWDETQYF.

Concerning this clonotype itself: It may be a read error: a sequence one base away is much more abundant. The rearrangement joins TRBV11-1 to TRBJ2-1, with 10 bases fitting TRBD2. This CDR3 is built from 15 residues. CDR1 and CDR2 from the germline V gene are SGHAT and FQDESV (reference sequence). The CDR3 DNA reads TGTGTCAGCAGCGCCGGACTAGCGGCCTTGAGAGAGCAGTTCTTC. It specifies CVSSAGLAALREQFF.

This clonotype has ten or more counts. The chain employs TRBV5-1 and TRBJ1-1; tentatively, D is TRBD1 (6 bases). The ends were cut back, 5 bases at V and 2 bases at J, with 13 bases in the middle. The CDR3 consists of 14 residues. Germline V gene data show CDR1 as SGHRS and CDR2 as YFSETQ. The DNA of the CDR3 is TGCGCCAGCAGAAAGGACAGCTTAAACACTGAAGCTTTCTTT. Translating gives CASRKDSLNTEAFF.

This clonotype was seen at least ten times. The chain uses TRBV20-1 and TRBJ2-1; weak D call: TRBD2 (5 bases). The CDR3 spans 15 residues. Germline values: CDR1 DFQATT, CDR2 SNEGSKA (reference sequence). V was cut by 0 bases and J by 1 base, with 10 bases left in between. The CDR3 coding sequence is TGCAGTGCTAGAGATCAAGCGGCTTCCTACAATGAGCAGTTCTTC. Residues: CSARDQAASYNEQFF.

This clonotype was observed at least ten times. The chain uses TRBV7-2 and TRBJ1-1, with D possibly TRBD1 on 5 matching bases. The CDR3 covers 13 residues. The V gene lost 3 bases and the J gene lost 7 bases, with 12 bases spanning the gap. CDR1 and CDR2 (germline): SGHTA, FQGNSA. The CDR3: CASSFWGQGEAFF. Here the CDR3 DNA reads TGTGCCAGCAGCTTCTGGGGTCAGGGTGAAGCTTTCTTT.

This clonotype was counted between two and nine times. The rearrangement links TRBV5-4 to TRBJ1-3; D not certain. The CDR3 runs to 15 residues. Germline assignment: CDR1 SGHNT and CDR2 YYREEE (reference sequence). The V gene lost 0 bases and the J gene lost 2 bases, with 9 bases spanning the gap. The CDR3 DNA sequence: TGTGCCAGCAGCTTGGAAGGGCCCGCTGGAAACACCATATATTTT. Amino acid sequence: CASSLEGPAGNTIYF.

This chain uses TRBV25-1 with TRBJ2-7; 7 bases are a match to TRBD2. Per the germline V gene, CDR1 is MGHDK and CDR2 is SYGVNS. CDR3 size: 16 residues. Trimming removed 5 bases from V and 2 bases from J; junction bases left unmatched: 12. CDR3 in amino acids: CASSTLESSGPYEQYF. CDR3 nucleotides: TGTGCCAGCAGTACCCTCGAGTCTAGCGGACCCTACGAGCAGTACTTC.

This clonotype appeared a few times. The chain links TRBV18 to TRBJ2-3; unclear D gene. Trimming removed 0 bases at V and 11 bases at J, with 12 bases between. CDR3 length equals 13 residues. CDR1 and CDR2 from the germline V gene are KGHSH and LQKENI. In nucleotides, the CDR3 is TGTGCCAGCTCACCACCGTCGGCCGTGGGGCAGTATTTT. Translated: CASSPPSAVGQYF. Using reference TRBV18 and TRBJ2-3 for the parts outside the CDR3, the full variable domain is NAGVMQNPRHLVRRRGQEARLRCSPMKGHSHVYWYRQLPEEGLKFMVYLQKENIIDESGMPKERFSAEFPKEGPSILRIQQVVRGDSAAYFCASSPPSAVGQYFGPGTRLTVL.